This section outlines one T cell receptor beta chain sequence together with its context. The sample is drawn from a study of blood T cell repertoires in COVID-19. CDR3 length equals 17 residues. Germline loops: CDR1 SGDLS, CDR2 YYNGEE. The V and J ends lost 0 bases and 0 bases respectively, with 13 bases between them. The protocol was immunoSEQ multiplex PCR, while the TCRdb copy is restricted to in-frame clones and leaves out a portion. The sample consists of more than 50,000 clones, more than 75% of them appearing once. J is TRBJ1-5 and V is TRBV9; possible D gene TRBD1, 5 bases. The TCR originated in a human donor in a cohort sampled during active COVID-19. Sequenced material: peripheral blood. In DNA form, the CDR3 reads TGTGCCAGCAGCGTAGGTGGAGGGGCTTATAGCAATCAGCCCCAGCATTTT. Translating gives CASSVGGGAYSNQPQHF.